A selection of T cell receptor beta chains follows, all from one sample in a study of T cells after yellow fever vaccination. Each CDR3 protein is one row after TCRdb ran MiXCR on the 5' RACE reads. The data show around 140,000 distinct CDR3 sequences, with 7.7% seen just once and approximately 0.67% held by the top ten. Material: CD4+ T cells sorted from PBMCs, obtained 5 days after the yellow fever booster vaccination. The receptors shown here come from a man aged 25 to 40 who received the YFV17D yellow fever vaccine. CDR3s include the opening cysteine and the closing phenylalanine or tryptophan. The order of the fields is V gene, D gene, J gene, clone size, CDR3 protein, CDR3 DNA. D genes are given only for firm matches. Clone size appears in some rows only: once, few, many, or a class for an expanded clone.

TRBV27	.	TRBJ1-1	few	CASSLSIQGEAFF	TGTGCCAGCAGTTTATCGATACAGGGAGAAGCTTTCTTT
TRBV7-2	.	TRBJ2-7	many	CASSLGGTTYEQYF	TGTGCCAGCAGCTTAGGGGGTACGACCTACGAGCAGTACTTC
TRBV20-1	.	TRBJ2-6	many	CSAVIRDSGANVLTF	TGCAGTGCTGTTATAAGGGACTCTGGGGCCAACGTCCTGACTTTC
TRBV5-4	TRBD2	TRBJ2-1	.	CASSLAVLAGGPYNEQFF	TGTGCCAGCAGCTTGGCGGTCCTAGCGGGAGGGCCTTACAATGAGCAGTTCTTC
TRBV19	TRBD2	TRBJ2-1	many	CASSIEAGGHNEQFF	TGTGCCAGTAGTATAGAAGCGGGAGGGCACAATGAGCAGTTCTTC
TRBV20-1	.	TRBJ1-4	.	CSASGGAANEKLFF	TGCAGTGCTAGTGGTGGAGCGGCTAATGAAAAACTGTTTTTT
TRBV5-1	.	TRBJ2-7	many	CASSTQFEQYF	TGCGCCAGCAGCACCCAGTTCGAGCAGTACTTC
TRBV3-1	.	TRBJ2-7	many	CASSSNGAISYEQYF	TGTGCCAGCAGCTCCAATGGGGCTATCTCCTACGAGCAGTACTTC
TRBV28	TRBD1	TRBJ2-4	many	CASRTDRITNIQYF	TGTGCCAGCCGGACGGACAGGATCACAAACATTCAGTACTTC
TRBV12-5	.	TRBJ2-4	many	CASGLLGVAKNIQYF	TGTGCTAGTGGTTTGTTGGGGGTAGCCAAAAACATTCAGTACTTC
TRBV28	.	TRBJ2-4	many	CASRGGVRYIQYF	TGTGCCAGCAGGGGTGGGGTTCGGTACATTCAGTACTTC
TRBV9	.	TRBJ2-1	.	CASSVEGGNEQFF	TGTGCCAGCAGCGTAGAAGGGGGCAATGAGCAGTTCTTC
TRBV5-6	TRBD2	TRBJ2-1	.	CASSDSGLAGGKNEQFF	TGTGCCAGCAGCGACAGTGGACTAGCGGGAGGGAAGAATGAGCAGTTCTTC
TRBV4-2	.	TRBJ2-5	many	CASSQSPREQTQYF	TGTGCCAGCAGCCAAAGTCCCCGCGAGCAGACCCAGTACTTC
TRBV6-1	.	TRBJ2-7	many	CASRMIQGSYEQYF	TGTGCCAGCAGAATGATACAGGGTTCCTACGAGCAGTACTTC
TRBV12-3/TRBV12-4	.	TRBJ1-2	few	CASKGGTRELYGYTF	TGTGCCAGCAAGGGAGGAACCAGGGAATTGTATGGCTACACCTTC
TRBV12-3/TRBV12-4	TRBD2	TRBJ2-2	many	CASSRTSPGELFF	TGTGCCAGCAGTCGGACTAGTCCCGGGGAGCTGTTTTTT
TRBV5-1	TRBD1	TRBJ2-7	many	CASSGDSGEQYF	TGCGCCAGCAGCGGGGACAGTGGGGAGCAGTACTTC
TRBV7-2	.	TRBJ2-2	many	CASSSQDTGELFF	TGTGCCAGCAGCTCGCAAGACACCGGGGAGCTGTTTTTT
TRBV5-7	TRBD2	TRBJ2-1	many	CASSLPGGPGRLAAMGEQFF	TGTGCCAGCAGCTTACCGGGAGGTCCTGGGCGGCTAGCGGCCATGGGTGAGCAGTTCTTC
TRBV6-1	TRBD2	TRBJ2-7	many	CASRATSGGPYEQYF	TGTGCCAGCAGGGCGACTAGCGGAGGCCCCTACGAGCAGTACTTC
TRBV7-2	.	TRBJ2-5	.	CASSLVLAPGAQYF	TGTGCCAGCAGCTTAGTTTTGGCTCCCGGGGCCCAGTACTTC
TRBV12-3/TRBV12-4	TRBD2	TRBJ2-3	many	CASRTAGGADTQYF	TGTGCCAGCAGGACAGCGGGAGGAGCAGATACGCAGTATTTT
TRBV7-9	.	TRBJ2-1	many	CASSSIYNEQFF	TGTGCCAGCAGCTCGATATACAATGAGCAGTTCTTC
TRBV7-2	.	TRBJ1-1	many	CASSPTLTPSTEAFF	TGTGCCAGCAGCCCGACCCTCACCCCTTCTACTGAAGCTTTCTTT
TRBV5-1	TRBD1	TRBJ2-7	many	CASSSLQTGGPYEQYF	TGCGCCAGCAGTTCCCTACAGACAGGGGGCCCCTACGAGCAGTACTTC
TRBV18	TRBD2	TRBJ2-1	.	CASSPLLADYNEQFF	TGTGCCAGCTCACCACTTCTAGCGGATTACAATGAGCAGTTCTTC
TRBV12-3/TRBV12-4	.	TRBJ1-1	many	CASSLDDRLNTEAFF	TGTGCCAGCAGTTTAGACGACAGGTTGAACACTGAAGCTTTCTTT
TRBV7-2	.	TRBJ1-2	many	CASSSRAQYGYTF	TGTGCCAGCAGCTCCCGGGCTCAATATGGCTACACCTTC
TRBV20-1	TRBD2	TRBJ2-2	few	CSVRGGITGELFF	TGCAGTGTGCGGGGGGGCATTACTGGGGAGCTGTTTTTT
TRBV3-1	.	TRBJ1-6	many	CASSLHGPENSPLHF	TGTGCCAGCAGCCTCCACGGACCGGAAAATTCACCCCTCCACTTT
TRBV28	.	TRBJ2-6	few	CASSRTALSGANVLTF	TGTGCCTCGTCTCGGACAGCTCTCTCTGGGGCCAACGTCCTGACTTTC
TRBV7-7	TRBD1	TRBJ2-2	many	CASSLDRAAGELFF	TGTGCTAGCAGCCTGGACAGGGCCGCCGGGGAGCTGTTTTTT
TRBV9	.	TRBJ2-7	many	CASSEGGPYEQYF	TGTGCCAGCAGCGAGGGGGGACCCTACGAGCAGTACTTC
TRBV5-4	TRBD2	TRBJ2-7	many	CASSLRTSGRAPRDF	TGTGCCAGCAGCTTGCGGACTAGCGGGAGGGCCCCTAGGGACTTC
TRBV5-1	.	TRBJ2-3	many	CASSGSGSTDTQYF	TGCGCCAGCAGCGGCAGCGGTAGCACAGATACGCAGTATTTT
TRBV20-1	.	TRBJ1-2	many	CSASPRNYGYTF	TGCAGTGCTAGCCCCCGGAACTATGGCTACACCTTC
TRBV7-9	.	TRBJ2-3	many	CASSFRHPTDTQYF	TGTGCCAGCAGCTTTCGACACCCCACAGATACGCAGTATTTT
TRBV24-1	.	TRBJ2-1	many	CATSTPTGTNEQFF	TGTGCCACCAGCACTCCGACGGGTACGAATGAGCAGTTCTTC
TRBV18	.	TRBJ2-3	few	CASSPPGTGTDTQYF	TGTGCCAGCTCTCCTCCAGGAACAGGCACAGATACGCAGTATTTT
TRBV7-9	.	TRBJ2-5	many	CASLSAAGETQYF	TGTGCCAGCCTTTCGGCCGCGGGTGAGACCCAGTACTTC
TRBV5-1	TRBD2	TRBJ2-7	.	CASSPASGLATYEQYF	TGCGCCAGCAGCCCCGCGTCAGGACTAGCGACCTACGAGCAGTACTTC
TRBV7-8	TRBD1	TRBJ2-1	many	CASSKQGAQQFF	TGTGCCAGCAGTAAACAGGGGGCGCAGCAGTTCTTC
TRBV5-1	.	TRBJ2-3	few	CASSFSRAADTQYF	TGCGCCAGCAGCTTTTCGAGGGCCGCAGATACGCAGTATTTT
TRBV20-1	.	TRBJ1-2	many	CRMGTDTF	TGCAGGATGGGGACCGACACCTTC
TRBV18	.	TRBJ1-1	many	CASSPGGLNTEAFF	TGTGCCAGCTCACCAGGGGGACTGAACACTGAAGCTTTCTTT
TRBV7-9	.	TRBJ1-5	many	CASSLYGDQPQHF	TGTGCCAGCAGCTTATACGGGGATCAGCCCCAGCATTTT
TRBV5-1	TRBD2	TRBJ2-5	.	CASRPPGLAGVETQYF	TGCGCCAGCAGACCTCCGGGACTAGCGGGAGTGGAGACCCAGTACTTC
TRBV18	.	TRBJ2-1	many	CASSTREGSYNEQFF	TGTGCCAGCTCAACAAGAGAGGGATCCTACAATGAGCAGTTCTTC
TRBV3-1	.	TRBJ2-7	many	CASSPLGLESSYEQYF	TGTGCCAGCAGCCCACTAGGACTGGAGAGCTCCTACGAGCAGTACTTC